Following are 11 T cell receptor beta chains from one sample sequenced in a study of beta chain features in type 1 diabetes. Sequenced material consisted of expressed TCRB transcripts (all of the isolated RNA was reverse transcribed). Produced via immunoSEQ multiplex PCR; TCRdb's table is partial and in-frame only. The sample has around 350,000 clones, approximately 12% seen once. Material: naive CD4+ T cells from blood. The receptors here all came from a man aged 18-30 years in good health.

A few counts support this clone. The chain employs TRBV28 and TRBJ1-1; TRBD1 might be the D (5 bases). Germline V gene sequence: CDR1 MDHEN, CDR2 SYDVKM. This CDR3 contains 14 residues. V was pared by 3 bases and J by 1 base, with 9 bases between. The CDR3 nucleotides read TGTGCCAGCAGTTTGCAGGGATCGAACACTGAAGCTTTCTTT. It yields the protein CASSLQGSNTEAFF.

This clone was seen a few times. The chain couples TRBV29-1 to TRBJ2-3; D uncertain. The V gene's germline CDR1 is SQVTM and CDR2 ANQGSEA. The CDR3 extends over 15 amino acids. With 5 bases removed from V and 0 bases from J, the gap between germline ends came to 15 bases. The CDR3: CSVTPPGGSTDTQYF. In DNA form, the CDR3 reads TGCAGCGTTACCCCCCCGGGTGGGAGCACAGATACGCAGTATTTT.

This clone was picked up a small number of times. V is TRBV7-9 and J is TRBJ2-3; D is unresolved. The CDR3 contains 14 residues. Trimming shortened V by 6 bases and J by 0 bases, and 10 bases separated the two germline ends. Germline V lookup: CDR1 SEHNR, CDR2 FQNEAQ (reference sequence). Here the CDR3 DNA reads TGTGCCAGCAGGCAGGTTGGGAGCACAGATACGCAGTATTTT. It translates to CASRQVGSTDTQYF. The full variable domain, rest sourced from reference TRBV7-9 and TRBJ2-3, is DTGVSQNPRHKITKRGQNVTFRCDPISEHNRLYWYRQTLGQGPEFLTYFQNEAQLEKSRLLSDRFSAERPKGSFSTLEIQRTEQGDSAMYLCASRQVGSTDTQYFGPGTRLTVL.

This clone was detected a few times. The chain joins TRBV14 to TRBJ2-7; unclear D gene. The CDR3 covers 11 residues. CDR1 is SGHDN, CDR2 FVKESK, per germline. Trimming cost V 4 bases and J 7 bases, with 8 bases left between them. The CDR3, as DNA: TGTGCCAGCAGCCGGAGCCGGGAGCAGTACTTC. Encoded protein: CASSRSREQYF.

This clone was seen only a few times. The CDR3 DNA sequence: TGTGCCAGCAAAGACCAGGACAGGGGGGCAGATACGCAGTATTTT. Residues: CASKDQDRGADTQYF. This sequence joins TRBV6-1 and TRBJ2-3; TRBD1 aligns across 10 bases. CDR3 length equals 15 residues. V dropped 7 bases and J dropped 4; count of bases not matched to a gene: 8. Germline CDR1 is MNHNS and CDR2 is SASEGT.

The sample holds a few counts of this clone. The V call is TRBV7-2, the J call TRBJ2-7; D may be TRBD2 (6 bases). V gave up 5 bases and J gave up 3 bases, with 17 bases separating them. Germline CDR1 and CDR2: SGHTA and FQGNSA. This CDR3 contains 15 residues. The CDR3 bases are TGTGCCAGCAGCCCAGTCGGGAGCCTCGACTACGAGCAGTACTTC. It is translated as CASSPVGSLDYEQYF.

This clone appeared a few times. The CDR3 protein is CSVDGPGEKLFF. The DNA for the CDR3 is TGCAGCGTTGATGGCCCAGGGGAAAAACTGTTTTTT. The genes are TRBV29-1 and TRBJ1-4, with a possible D match to TRBD1 (5 bases). Germline V gene data show CDR1 as SQVTM and CDR2 as ANQGSEA. The length of the CDR3 is 12 residues. With 3 bases removed from V and 8 bases from J, the gap between germline ends came to 10 bases.

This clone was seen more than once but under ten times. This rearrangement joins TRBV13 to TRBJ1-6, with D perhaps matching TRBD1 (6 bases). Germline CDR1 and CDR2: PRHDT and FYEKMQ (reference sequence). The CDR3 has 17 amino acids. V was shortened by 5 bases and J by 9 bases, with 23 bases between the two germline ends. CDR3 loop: CASSPKQGRVIFSPLHF. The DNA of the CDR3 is TGTGCCAGCAGCCCAAAACAGGGAAGGGTAATTTTTTCACCCCTCCACTTT.

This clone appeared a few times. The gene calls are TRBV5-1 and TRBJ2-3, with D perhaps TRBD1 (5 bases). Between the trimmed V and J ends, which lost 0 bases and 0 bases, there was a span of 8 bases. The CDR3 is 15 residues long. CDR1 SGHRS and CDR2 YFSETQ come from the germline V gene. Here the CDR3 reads CASSLADRSTDTQYF. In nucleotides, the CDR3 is TGCGCCAGCAGCTTGGCCGACAGAAGCACAGATACGCAGTATTTT.

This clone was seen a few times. CDR3 sequence reads: CASSYGILPTYEQYF. CDR3 DNA sequence: TGTGCCAGCAGTTACGGTATCCTGCCTACCTACGAGCAGTACTTC. This chain links TRBV6-5 with TRBJ2-7, with D uncertain. CDR1 and CDR2 (germline): MNHEY, SVGAGI. This CDR3 has 15 amino acids. The V and J ends lost 2 bases and 2 bases respectively, with 13 bases between them.

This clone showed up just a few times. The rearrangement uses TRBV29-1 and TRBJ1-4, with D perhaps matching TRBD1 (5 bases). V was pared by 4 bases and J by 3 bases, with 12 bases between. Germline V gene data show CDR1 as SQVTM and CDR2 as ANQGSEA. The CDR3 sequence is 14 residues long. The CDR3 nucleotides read TGCAGCGTTGTGGCTGGGGGGGCTAATGAAAAACTGTTTTTT. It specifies CSVVAGGANEKLFF.